The clone carrying this T cell receptor beta chain was observed a single time. The use of a sample-barcoded 5' primer and a J-beta primer mix characterized a second PCR of about 7 to 12 cycles. Each CDR3 protein gets one entry after TCRdb re-called the 5' RACE reads with MiXCR. Among approximately 1,700,000 distinct CDR3 sequences, about two fifths were seen once, and the ten largest hold 20% to 25%. These data originate in a study of blood T cells in healthy people across ages. The CDR3 is made up of 14 amino acids. The receptor comes from a human donor in good health. Input material: blood. The chain employs TRBV21-1 and TRBJ2-4. TRBV21-1 is labeled a pseudogene. CDR3 nucleotide sequence: TGTGCCAGCAGCAAGGGTCACAGCCAAAACATTCAGTACTTC. Amino acid sequence: CASSKGHSQNIQYF.